The clone carrying this TCR beta chain was observed at least ten times. What it binds is unknown. This sample is part of a study of human T cells and chemical hapten exposure. Time point defined: pre-sensitization, week 0. The treatment: therapeutic diphenylcyclopropenone sensitization with weekly scalp DPC. Study-level results: TCRs whose frequency exceeded 1 in 1000 remained the same following DPC sensitization. Expanded TCRs created a significantly greater count of big CDR3 similarity clusters than controls did. Because they had alopecia, donors may respond immunologically unlike healthy people. Patch test score rose with PT1 expanded TCRs, significant at 8, 16, 32, not 4.

Germline lookup yields CDR1 ENHRY and CDR2 SYGVKD. CDR3 length: 16 amino acids. V gave up 6 bases and J gave up 5 bases; unmatched junction bases: 10. TCRdb recomputed calls from the RACE reads with MiXCR, one row per CDR3 protein. Of around 60,000 distinct CDR3 sequences listed, about 6.7% are singletons. The genes are TRBV10-3 and TRBJ2-3, with 11 bases aligning to TRBD2. The receptor's source is a woman aged 30 to 39 with alopecia areata. Some clones in this sample may be carry-over from other donors' samples. Material: whole blood, obtained in connection with sensitization to the hapten diphenylcyclopropenone (DPC). DNA of the CDR3: TGTGCCATCAGCTTTAAAGCCGGGACTAGCGGAGATACGCAGTATTTT. Encoded protein: CAISFKAGTSGDTQYF.